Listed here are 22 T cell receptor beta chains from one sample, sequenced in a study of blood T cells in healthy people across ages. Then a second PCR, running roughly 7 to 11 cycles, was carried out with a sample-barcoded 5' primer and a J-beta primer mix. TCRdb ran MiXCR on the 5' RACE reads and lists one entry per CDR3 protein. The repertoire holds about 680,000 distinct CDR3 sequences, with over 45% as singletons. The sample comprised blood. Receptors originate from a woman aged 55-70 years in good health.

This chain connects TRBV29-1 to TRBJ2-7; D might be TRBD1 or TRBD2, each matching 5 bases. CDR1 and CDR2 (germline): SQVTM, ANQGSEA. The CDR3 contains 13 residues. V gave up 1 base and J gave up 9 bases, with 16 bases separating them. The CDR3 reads CSVEVGTAIGQYF. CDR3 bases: TGCAGCGTTGAAGTCGGGACCGCAATTGGGCAGTACTTC.

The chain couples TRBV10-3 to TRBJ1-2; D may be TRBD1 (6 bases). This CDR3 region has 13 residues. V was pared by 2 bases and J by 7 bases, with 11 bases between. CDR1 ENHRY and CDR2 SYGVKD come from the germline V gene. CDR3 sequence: CAISEAGESGYTF. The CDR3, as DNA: TGTGCCATCAGTGAGGCAGGGGAGAGTGGCTACACCTTC.

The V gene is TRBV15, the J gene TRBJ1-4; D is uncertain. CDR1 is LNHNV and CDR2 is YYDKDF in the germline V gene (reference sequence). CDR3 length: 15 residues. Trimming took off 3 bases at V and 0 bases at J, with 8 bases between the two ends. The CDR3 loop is CATSSLQTTNEKLFF. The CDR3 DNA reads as TGTGCCACCAGCAGTCTGCAGACAACTAATGAAAAACTGTTTTTT.

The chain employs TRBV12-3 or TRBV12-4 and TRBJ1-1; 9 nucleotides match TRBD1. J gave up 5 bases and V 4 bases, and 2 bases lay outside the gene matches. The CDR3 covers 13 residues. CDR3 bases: TGTGCCAGCAGTTGGGACAGGGATACTGAAGCTTTCTTT. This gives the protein CASSWDRDTEAFF.

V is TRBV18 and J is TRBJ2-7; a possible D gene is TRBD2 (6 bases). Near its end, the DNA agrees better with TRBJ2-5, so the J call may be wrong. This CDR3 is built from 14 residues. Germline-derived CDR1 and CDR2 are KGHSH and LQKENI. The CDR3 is CASQMGDGSQTQYF. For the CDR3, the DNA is TGTGCCAGCCAAATGGGGGACGGGAGCCAGACCCAGTACTTC.

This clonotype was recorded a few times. CDR3 protein: CATSTEGVGNYGYTF. The CDR3 DNA reads TGTGCCACCAGCACGGAAGGGGTGGGGAACTATGGCTACACCTTC. The chain links TRBV15 to TRBJ1-2; D might be TRBD1 (5 bases). CDR3 size: 15 residues. V was pared by 4 bases and J by 2 bases, with 14 bases between. Per germline, CDR1 LNHNV and CDR2 YYDKDF (reference sequence). The full variable domain, completed using reference TRBV15 and TRBJ1-2, is DAMVIQNPRYQVTQFGKPVTLSCSQTLNHNVMYWYQQKSSQAPKLLFHYYDKDFNNEADTPDNFQSRRPNTSFCFLDIRSPGLGDTAMYLCATSTEGVGNYGYTFGSGTRLTVV.

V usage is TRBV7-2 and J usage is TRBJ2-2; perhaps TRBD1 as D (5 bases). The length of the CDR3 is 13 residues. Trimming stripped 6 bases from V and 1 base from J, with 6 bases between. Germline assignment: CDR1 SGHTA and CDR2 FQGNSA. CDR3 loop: CASSTGNTGELFF. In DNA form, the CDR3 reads TGTGCCAGCAGTACAGGGAACACCGGGGAGCTGTTTTTT.

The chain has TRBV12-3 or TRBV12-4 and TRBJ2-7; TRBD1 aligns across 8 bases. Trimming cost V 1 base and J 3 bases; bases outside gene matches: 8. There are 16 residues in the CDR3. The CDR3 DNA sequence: TGTGCCAGCAGTTTAGGGACAGGGAATCCCCTCTACGAGCAGTACTTC. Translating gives CASSLGTGNPLYEQYF.

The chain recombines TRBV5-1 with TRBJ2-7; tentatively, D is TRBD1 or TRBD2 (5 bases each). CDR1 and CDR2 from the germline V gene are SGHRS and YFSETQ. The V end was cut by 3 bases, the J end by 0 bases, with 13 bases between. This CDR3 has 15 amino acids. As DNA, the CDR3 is TGCGCCAGCAGCTGGGACGGAGGTCGCTCCTACGAGCAGTACTTC. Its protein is CASSWDGGRSYEQYF.

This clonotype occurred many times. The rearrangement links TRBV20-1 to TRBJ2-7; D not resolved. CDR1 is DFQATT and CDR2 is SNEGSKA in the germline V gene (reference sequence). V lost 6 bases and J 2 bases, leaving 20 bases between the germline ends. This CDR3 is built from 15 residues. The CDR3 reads CSAPPTTSDTYEQYF. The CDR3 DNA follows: TGCAGTGCCCCTCCCACTACTTCGGATACCTACGAGCAGTACTTC.

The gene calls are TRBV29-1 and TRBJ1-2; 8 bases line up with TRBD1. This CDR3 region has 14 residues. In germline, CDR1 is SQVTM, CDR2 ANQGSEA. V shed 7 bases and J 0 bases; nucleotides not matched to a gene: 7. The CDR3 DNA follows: TGCAGCGCCCAGGGGGCCACTACTAACTATGGCTACACCTTC. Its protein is CSAQGATTNYGYTF.

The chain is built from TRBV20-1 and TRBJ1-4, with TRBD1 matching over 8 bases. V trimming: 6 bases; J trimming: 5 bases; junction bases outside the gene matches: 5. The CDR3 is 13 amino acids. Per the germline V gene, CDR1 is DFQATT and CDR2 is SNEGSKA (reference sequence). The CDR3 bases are TGCAGTGCCAAACAGGGGGGAAATGAAAAACTGTTTTTT. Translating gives CSAKQGGNEKLFF.

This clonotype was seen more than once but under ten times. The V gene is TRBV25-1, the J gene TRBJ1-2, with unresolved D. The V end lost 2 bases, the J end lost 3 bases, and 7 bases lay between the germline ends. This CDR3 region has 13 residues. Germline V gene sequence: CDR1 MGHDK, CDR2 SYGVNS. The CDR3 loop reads CASSEGGDYGYTF. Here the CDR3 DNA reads TGTGCCAGCAGTGAAGGTGGTGACTATGGCTACACCTTC.

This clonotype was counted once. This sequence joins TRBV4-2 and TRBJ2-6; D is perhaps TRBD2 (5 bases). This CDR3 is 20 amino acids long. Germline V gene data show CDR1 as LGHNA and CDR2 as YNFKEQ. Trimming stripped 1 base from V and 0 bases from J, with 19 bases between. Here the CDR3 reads CASSQGIGGSDGSGANVLTF. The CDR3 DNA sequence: TGTGCCAGCAGCCAAGGAATCGGAGGTTCAGACGGCTCTGGGGCCAACGTCCTGACTTTC.

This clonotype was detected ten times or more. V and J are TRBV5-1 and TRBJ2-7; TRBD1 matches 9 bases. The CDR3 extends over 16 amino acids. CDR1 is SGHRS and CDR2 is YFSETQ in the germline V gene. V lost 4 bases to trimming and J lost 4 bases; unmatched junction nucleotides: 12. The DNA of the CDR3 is TGCGCCAGCAGCCCACCATCCGGGACAGGGACTTACGAGCAGTACTTC. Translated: CASSPPSGTGTYEQYF.

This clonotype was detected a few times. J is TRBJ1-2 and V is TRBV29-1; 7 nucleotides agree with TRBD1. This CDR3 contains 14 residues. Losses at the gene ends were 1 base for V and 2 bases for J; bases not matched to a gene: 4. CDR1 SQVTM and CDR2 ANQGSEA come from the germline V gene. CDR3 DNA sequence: TGCAGCGTTGAAGGTCCAGGGGGGAACTATGGCTACACCTTC. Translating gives CSVEGPGGNYGYTF.

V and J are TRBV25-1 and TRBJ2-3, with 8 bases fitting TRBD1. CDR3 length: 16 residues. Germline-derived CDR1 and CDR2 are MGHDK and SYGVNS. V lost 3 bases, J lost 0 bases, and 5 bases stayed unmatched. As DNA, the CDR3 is TGTGCCAGCAGTGACCCACGACAGGGGAGCACAGATACGCAGTATTTT. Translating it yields CASSDPRQGSTDTQYF.

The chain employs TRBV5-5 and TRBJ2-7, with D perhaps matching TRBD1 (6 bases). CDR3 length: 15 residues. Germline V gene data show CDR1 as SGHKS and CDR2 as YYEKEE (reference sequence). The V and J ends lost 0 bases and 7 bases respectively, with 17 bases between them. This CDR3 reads CASSLDPGTRGEQYF. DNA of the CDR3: TGTGCCAGCAGCTTGGATCCCGGGACCAGGGGTGAGCAGTACTTC.

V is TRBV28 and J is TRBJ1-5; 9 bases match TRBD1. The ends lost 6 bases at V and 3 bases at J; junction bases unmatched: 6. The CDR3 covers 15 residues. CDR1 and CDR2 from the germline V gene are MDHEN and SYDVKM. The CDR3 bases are TGTGCCAGCAGGCCCGGGACAGGGAACAATCAGCCCCAGCATTTT. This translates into CASRPGTGNNQPQHF.

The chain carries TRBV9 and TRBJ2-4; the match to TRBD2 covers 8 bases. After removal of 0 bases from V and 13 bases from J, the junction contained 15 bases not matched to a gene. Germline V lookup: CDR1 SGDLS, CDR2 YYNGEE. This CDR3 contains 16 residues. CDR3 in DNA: TGTGCCAGCAGCGTAGATGGAACTAGCGGTTACAATGAGCAGTACTTC. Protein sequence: CASSVDGTSGYNEQYF.

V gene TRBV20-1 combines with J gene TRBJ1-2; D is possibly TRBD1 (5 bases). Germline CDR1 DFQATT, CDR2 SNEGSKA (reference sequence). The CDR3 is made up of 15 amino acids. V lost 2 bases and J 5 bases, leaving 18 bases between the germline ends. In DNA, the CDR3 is TGCAGTGCTAGACTAAGGGGCACGGTCAAATATGGCTACACCTTC. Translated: CSARLRGTVKYGYTF.

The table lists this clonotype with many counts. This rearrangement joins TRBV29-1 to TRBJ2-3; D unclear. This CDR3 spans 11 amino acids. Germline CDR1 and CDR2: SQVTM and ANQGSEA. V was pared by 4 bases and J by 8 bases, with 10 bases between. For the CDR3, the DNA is TGCAGCGTTGTTCCTACGGGTACGCAGTATTTT. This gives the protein CSVVPTGTQYF.